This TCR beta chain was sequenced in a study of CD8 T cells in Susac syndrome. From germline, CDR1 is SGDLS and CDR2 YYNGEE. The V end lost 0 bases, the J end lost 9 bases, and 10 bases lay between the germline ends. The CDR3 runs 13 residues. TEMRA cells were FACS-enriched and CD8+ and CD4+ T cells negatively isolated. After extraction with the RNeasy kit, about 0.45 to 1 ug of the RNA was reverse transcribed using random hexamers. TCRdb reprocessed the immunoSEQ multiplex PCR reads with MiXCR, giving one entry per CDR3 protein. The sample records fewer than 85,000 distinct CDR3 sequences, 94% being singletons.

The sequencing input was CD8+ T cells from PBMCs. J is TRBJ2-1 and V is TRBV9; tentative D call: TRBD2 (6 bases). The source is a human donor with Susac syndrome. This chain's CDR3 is CASSVGGGGEQFF. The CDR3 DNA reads TGTGCCAGCAGCGTAGGGGGAGGCGGTGAGCAGTTCTTC.